This T cell receptor (beta chain) was identified in a study of blood T cell repertoires in COVID-19. Repertoires were generated with immunoSEQ multiplex PCR, while TCRdb's copy carries only in-frame clones and drops some. The sample yields about 68,000 clones, 80% to 90% seen once. This CDR3 is 14 amino acids long. Trimming pared 3 bases from V and 7 bases from J, leaving 15 bases between. Germline assignment: CDR1 DFQATT and CDR2 SNEGSKA (reference sequence). This rearrangement joins TRBV20-1 to TRBJ1-4; D not resolved. Source material: peripheral blood. The sequence was obtained from a man aged 50-59 years with active COVID-19. CDR3 in amino acids: CSASSGGHREKLFF. DNA for the CDR3: TGCAGTGCTAGTAGCGGAGGCCACCGTGAAAAACTGTTTTTT.